Here is one T cell receptor beta chain with its context. Its specificity is not known. This specimen belongs to a study of radiotherapy plus CTLA-4 blockade in lung cancer. Background on the study: Disease control reached around 30%, with objective responses in around 19%. Study outcomes and limitations: Response was reportedly best predicted by early blood T cell clone dynamics, with interferon-beta.

Receiving focal radiation plus CTLA-4 blockade with ipilimumab were patients who had chemo-refractory metastatic non-small-cell lung cancer. Here immunoSEQ multiplex PCR was the method, and the copy in TCRdb shows in-frame clones only, minus some. Among approximately 80,000 clones, about four fifths were seen once, and the ten largest hold roughly 22%. V lost 2 bases to trimming and J lost 2 bases, with 3 bases between them. The CDR3 runs to 13 residues. Germline values: CDR1 LNHDA, CDR2 SQIVND (reference sequence). The sequences come from peripheral blood, collected from a patient treated with radiotherapy plus ipilimumab. The chain couples TRBV19 to TRBJ2-2; the D is unclear. This clonotype originated in a human donor with non-small cell lung cancer whose response to radiotherapy plus ipilimumab could not be evaluated. Some clones in this sample may be carry-over from other donors' samples. The CDR3 DNA reads TGTGCCAGTAGTATACTAAACACCGGGGAGCTGTTTTTT. This gives the protein CASSILNTGELFF.